This is a list of T cell receptor beta chains from one sample in a study of identical twins. TCRdb passed the 5' RACE reads through MiXCR, listing each CDR3 protein once. The repertoire includes around 470,000 distinct CDR3 sequences, 14% of them detected once, and 0.52% sits in the top ten. The same data also went into a second study, on yellow fever vaccine responses in identical twins.

Material for sequencing was CD4+ T cells sorted from blood. These receptors were taken from a woman aged 18-29 years in good health. Both conserved end residues are part of each CDR3. A D gene is named only where the DNA matches it firmly. The size entry is marked missing in some rows and otherwise reads once, few, many or a size class.

clone_size	v_call	j_call	d_call	cdr3_aa	cdr3_nt
NA	TRBV12-3/TRBV12-4	TRBJ1-2	NA	CASSTTGLGYTF	TGTGCCAGCAGTACGACAGGTCTAGGCTACACCTTC
NA	TRBV15	TRBJ2-6	NA	CATSERTVSGANVLTF	TGTGCCACCAGCGAACGGACAGTCTCTGGGGCCAACGTCCTGACTTTC
NA	TRBV24-1	TRBJ2-3	NA	CATSDPGTHTDTQYF	TGTGCCACCAGTGACCCTGGGACACACACAGATACGCAGTATTTT
few	TRBV20-1	TRBJ2-7	NA	CGQRVKSSYEQYF	TGCGGCCAGCGGGTTAAAAGCTCCTACGAGCAGTACTTC
NA	TRBV9	TRBJ2-2	NA	CASSVATTGELFF	TGTGCCAGCAGCGTAGCCACCACCGGGGAGCTGTTTTTT
few	TRBV5-6	TRBJ2-7	NA	CASSRTTVLYYEQYF	TGTGCCAGCAGCCGAACGACAGTCTTATACTACGAGCAGTACTTC
few	TRBV20-1	TRBJ2-1	NA	CSALPGYNEQFF	TGCAGTGCCCTGCCGGGGTACAATGAGCAGTTCTTC
NA	TRBV3-1	TRBJ1-2	NA	CASSQGTGRSNYGYTF	TGTGCCAGCAGCCAAGGAACAGGGAGATCTAACTATGGCTACACCTTC
few	TRBV21-1	TRBJ2-4	NA	CASSREGQGAFPLAKNIQYF	TGTGCCAGCAGCAGAGAGGGACAGGGGGCCTTTCCGCTAGCCAAAAACATTCAGTACTTC
NA	TRBV5-4	TRBJ2-2	NA	CASSLAGQVPGELFF	TGTGCCAGCAGCTTGGCGGGCCAGGTCCCCGGGGAGCTGTTTTTT
NA	TRBV29-1	TRBJ2-1	NA	CSVWTGGFYNEQFF	TGCAGCGTGTGGACCGGTGGGTTTTACAATGAGCAGTTCTTC
NA	TRBV11-2	TRBJ2-7	NA	CASTTTTSAYEQYF	TGTGCCAGCACCACGACAACATCCGCCTACGAGCAGTACTTC
NA	TRBV3-1	TRBJ1-1	TRBD1	CASSQGIQGRTEAFF	TGTGCCAGCAGCCAGGGGATACAGGGGCGCACTGAAGCTTTCTTT
few	TRBV6-1	TRBJ2-1	TRBD1	CASSGMVGQGVQFF	TGTGCCAGCAGTGGCATGGTTGGACAGGGGGTGCAGTTCTTC
NA	TRBV3-1	TRBJ2-7	NA	CASSAFPEGRSYEQYF	TGTGCCAGCAGCGCGTTTCCGGAAGGGCGCTCCTACGAGCAGTACTTC
few	TRBV20-1	TRBJ2-7	TRBD2	CSASGASGRREQYF	TGCAGTGCTTCTGGGGCTAGCGGGAGAAGGGAGCAGTACTTC
few	TRBV4-3	TRBJ1-4	NA	CASSQESGQTNEKLFF	TGCGCCAGCAGCCAAGAGAGCGGACAGACCAATGAAAAACTGTTTTTT